These 25 T cell receptor beta chains share one sample of origin, sequenced in a study of blood T cells in healthy people across ages. Next came a second PCR, run for about 7 to 12 cycles, which used a sample-barcoded 5' primer along with a J-beta primer mix. From the 5' RACE reads, TCRdb called clonotypes with MiXCR, one entry per CDR3 protein. The sample contains 900,000 to 950,000 distinct CDR3 sequences, 25% to 35% of which appear only once. The same sample was also used in a study of T cells of mothers and their children.

The sequenced sample was blood. All receptors come from a woman in her 40s in good health.

With respect to this clonotype: One junction end does not reproduce the germline sequence, and a read error may be involved. The chain uses TRBV13 and TRBJ1-5; weak D call: TRBD1 (5 bases). Germline V gene sequence: CDR1 PRHDT, CDR2 FYEKMQ (reference sequence). The CDR3 has 13 amino acids. The DNA for the CDR3 is TGTGCCAGCAGCTTAAGGGGAAAAGGGCCCCGGCATTTT. Its translation: CASSLRGKGPRHF.

This clonotype was detected only a few times. The rearrangement links TRBV5-5 to TRBJ1-1, with D possibly matching TRBD1 (6 bases). V was pared by 5 bases and J by 0 bases, with 14 bases between. Germline lookup yields CDR1 SGHKS and CDR2 YYEKEE (reference sequence). This CDR3 spans 15 amino acids. CDR3 sequence (DNA): TGTGCCAGCAGTCACCGGACAGCCATGAACACTGAAGCTTTCTTT. It codes for CASSHRTAMNTEAFF.

This clonotype occurred many times. V and J are TRBV6-5 and TRBJ2-7, with a possible D match to TRBD1 (6 bases). V lost 6 bases and J 3 bases, leaving 15 bases between the germline ends. This CDR3 region has 14 residues. Germline V lookup: CDR1 MNHEY, CDR2 SVGAGI. The CDR3 DNA follows: TGTGCCAGCAGAATTTCCCAGGGGTTCTACGAGCAGTACTTC. It yields the protein CASRISQGFYEQYF.

The count of this clonotype is one. An end of the junction differs from the germline gene, which may be a read error. V is TRBV3-1 and J is TRBJ2-1; TRBD2 matches at 10 bases. CDR1 is LGHDT, CDR2 YNNKEL, per germline (reference sequence). The CDR3 is 16 residues long. Here the CDR3 reads CVSSQLSGGARDEQFF. Written as DNA, the CDR3 is TGTGTCAGCAGCCAATTGAGCGGGGGGGCTCGCGATGAGCAGTTCTTC.

This chain uses TRBV5-5 with TRBJ1-2, with D possibly TRBD1 on 5 matching bases. Germline V CDR1 and CDR2: SGHKS, YYEKEE (reference sequence). This CDR3 is 14 amino acids long. V lost 4 bases and J 6 bases, leaving 16 bases between the germline ends. Here the CDR3 reads CASSQIQDLHGYTF. DNA of the CDR3: TGTGCCAGCAGCCAGATACAGGACCTTCATGGCTACACCTTC.

This chain joins TRBV5-1 and TRBJ1-1; D is unresolved. CDR1 and CDR2 from the germline V gene are SGHRS and YFSETQ. Trimming took off 1 base at V and 2 bases at J, with 18 bases between the two ends. The CDR3 is made up of 17 amino acids. The CDR3 loop is CASSLRVPTALNTEAFF. As DNA, the CDR3 is TGCGCCAGCAGCTTGAGGGTTCCTACAGCTCTAAACACTGAAGCTTTCTTT.

This chain links TRBV5-6 with TRBJ1-1; 7 bases match TRBD1. CDR1 and CDR2 (germline): SGHDT, YYEEEE. The V segment lost 4 bases and the J segment 4 bases; nucleotides outside the gene matches: 10. The CDR3 is made up of 15 amino acids. The CDR3 is CASSAPETGFTEAFF. CDR3 bases: TGTGCCAGCAGCGCCCCGGAGACAGGGTTCACTGAAGCTTTCTTT.

This clonotype occurred once. This chain connects TRBV15 to TRBJ1-1; 10 bases line up with TRBD1. The CDR3 runs 15 residues. Germline loops: CDR1 LNHNV, CDR2 YYDKDF (reference sequence). The V segment lost 8 bases and the J segment 6 bases; nucleotides outside the gene matches: 12. The CDR3 nucleotides are TGTGCCACCTCAACTTTGGGACAGGGGATATCTGAAGCTTTCTTT. This encodes CATSTLGQGISEAFF.

Remarks on this clonotype: The junction does not match germline at one end; this may be a read error. This chain uses TRBV7-7 with TRBJ1-3; a weak D match, TRBD1 (5 bases). The CDR3 extends over 14 amino acids. CDR1 is SSHAT, CDR2 FNYEAQ, per germline (reference sequence). This CDR3 is CASSLSGTDDTVYF. CDR3 nucleotide sequence: TGTGCTAGCAGCTTATCAGGGACGGACGACACCGTATATTTT.

The chain's CDR3 is CASSQEPGIRYYEQYF. CDR3 in DNA: TGCGCCAGCAGCCAGGAACCAGGGATTCGATACTACGAGCAGTACTTC. The chain joins TRBV4-3 to TRBJ2-7; possible D gene TRBD1, 5 bases. The CDR3 runs 16 residues. The germline CDR1 and CDR2 sequences are LGHNA and YSLEER. V lost 3 bases and J 3 bases, leaving 18 bases between the germline ends.

This clonotype was seen a few times. This rearrangement joins TRBV25-1 to TRBJ2-4; D might be TRBD2 (5 bases). V shed 1 base and J shed 13 bases, with 11 bases lying between them. This CDR3 has 12 amino acids. The germline gives CDR1 MGHDK, CDR2 SYGVNS. The CDR3 protein is CASSEWGWEQYF. The CDR3, as DNA: TGTGCCAGCAGTGAATGGGGATGGGAGCAGTACTTC.

This clonotype was seen only once. The gene calls are TRBV6-1 and TRBJ2-4; TRBD1 or TRBD2 may be the D gene (5 bases each). The closer fit of TRBJ2-5 to the DNA end suggests the J call may be wrong. The germline V gene encodes CDR1 MNHNS and CDR2 SASEGT. The CDR3 sequence is 16 residues long. The CDR3 loop reads CASSEREQVRQETQYF. CDR3 sequence (DNA): TGTGCCAGCAGTGAACGGGAACAGGTACGCCAAGAGACCCAGTACTTC.

For this clonotype: A junction boundary mismatches the germline segment, possibly from a read error. The chain couples TRBV6-5 to TRBJ1-2, with 8 bases matching TRBD1. CDR1 and CDR2 (germline): MNHEY, SVGAGI. The CDR3 spans 15 residues. The CDR3 loop is CASSLWTGRNYSYTF. The CDR3 DNA sequence: TGTGCCAGCAGTTTGTGGACAGGGAGAAACTATAGCTACACCTTC.

This clonotype was picked up a small number of times. The chain uses TRBV4-3 and TRBJ2-5; D is undetermined. Trimming left V 0 bases short and J 0 bases short, with 5 bases between. The germline gives CDR1 LGHNA, CDR2 YSLEER. The CDR3 totals 14 residues. The CDR3 DNA reads TGCGCCAGCAGCCAAGACAGGAACCAAGAGACCCAGTACTTC. Its translation: CASSQDRNQETQYF.

This clonotype turned up a few times. The CDR3 sequence: CASSPLDQAYEQYF. The CDR3 DNA is TGCGCCAGCAGCCCTCTAGATCAAGCCTACGAGCAGTACTTC. This sequence joins TRBV5-1 and TRBJ2-7; D is uncertain. The CDR3 runs 14 residues. The germline CDR1 and CDR2 sequences are SGHRS and YFSETQ. Trimming took 4 bases from V and 2 from J, leaving 13 bases between them.

In the case of this clonotype: This may arise from a read error, as a much more abundant clone is one base away. The chain is built from TRBV12-3 or TRBV12-4 and TRBJ2-3, with D tentatively TRBD1 (6 bases). CDR3 length: 14 residues. The V and J ends lost 4 bases and 4 bases respectively, with 12 bases between them. CDR3 sequence: CASSSGQNADTQYF. The CDR3 DNA reads TGTGCCAGCAGTTCAGGACAGAATGCAGATACGCAGTATTTT.

This clonotype occurred many times. The V gene is TRBV4-3, the J gene TRBJ2-7; D is ambiguous. This CDR3 contains 14 residues. Trimming removed 0 bases from V and 3 bases from J, with 9 bases in between. Germline V lookup: CDR1 LGHNA, CDR2 YSLEER. The CDR3 sequence: CASSQDLSHYEQYF. CDR3 sequence (DNA): TGCGCCAGCAGCCAAGATCTCTCGCACTACGAGCAGTACTTC.

J is TRBJ1-2 and V is TRBV4-1; D is ambiguous. Germline assignment: CDR1 MGHRA and CDR2 YSYEKL. CDR3 length: 13 residues. Between the trimmed V and J ends, which lost 5 bases and 2 bases, there was a span of 9 bases. The CDR3 nucleotides read TGCGCCAGCAGCTACTCAGAAAACTATGGCTACACCTTC. Protein: CASSYSENYGYTF.

Comments on this clonotype: One base away lies a much larger clone, so this may be a sequencing read error. For the CDR3, the DNA is TGCAGCGTTGGAAGGCCCAATGAAAGCATTCAGTACTTC. Its translation: CSVGRPNESIQYF. The rearrangement joins TRBV29-1 to TRBJ2-4; D remains ambiguous. Germline loops: CDR1 SQVTM, CDR2 ANQGSEA. The CDR3 extends over 13 amino acids. Trimming left V 4 bases short and J 9 bases short, with 16 bases between.

This clonotype occurred a few times. The J gene is TRBJ2-1, the V gene TRBV5-1; TRBD2 aligns across 8 bases. Germline V gives CDR1 SGHRS, CDR2 YFSETQ. The V gene end was trimmed by 0 bases and the J gene end by 7 bases; junction bases not matched to a gene: 12. The CDR3 runs 17 residues. DNA of the CDR3: TGCGCCAGCAGCTTGGGATTGGTTGGGACTAGTACGAATGAGCAGTTCTTC. Residues: CASSLGLVGTSTNEQFF.

The chain carries TRBV3-1 and TRBJ2-1; 13 bases are a match to TRBD2. The germline V gene has CDR1 LGHDT and CDR2 YNNKEL (reference sequence). CDR3 size: 16 residues. V dropped 3 bases and J dropped 7; count of bases not matched to a gene: 6. The DNA of the CDR3 is TGTGCCAGCAGCCATGGGAGGACTAGCGGGGGAAATGAGCAGTTCTTC. Amino acids: CASSHGRTSGGNEQFF.

This clonotype was detected ten times or more. V and J are TRBV7-8 and TRBJ2-1; a possible D gene is TRBD1 (6 bases). The CDR3 contains 16 residues. The germline V and J ends were trimmed by 1 base and 0 bases, with 10 bases remaining between them. The germline V gene encodes CDR1 SGHVS and CDR2 FQNEAQ. The CDR3 region is CASSLEGHRSYNEQFF. The DNA of the CDR3 is TGTGCCAGCAGCTTAGAGGGACACCGCTCCTACAATGAGCAGTTCTTC.

This clonotype has only a few counts. This chain joins TRBV9 and TRBJ1-2; D possibly corresponds to TRBD1 (5 bases). Trimming removed 0 bases from V and 4 bases from J, with 16 bases in between. The V gene's germline CDR1 is SGDLS and CDR2 YYNGEE. The CDR3 runs 16 residues. The CDR3 region is CASSVASDSRTYGYTF. The CDR3 nucleotides read TGTGCCAGCAGCGTAGCTTCAGACAGCCGTACCTATGGCTACACCTTC.

The rearrangement links TRBV2 to TRBJ1-1; a possible D gene is TRBD1 (6 bases). V was clipped by 5 bases and J by 4 bases, with 20 bases between them. CDR1 is SNHLY, CDR2 FYNNEI, per germline. This CDR3 spans 16 amino acids. The CDR3 DNA reads TGTGCCAGCAGTAGACGGCGGGGCAGGGGTGTCACTGAAGCTTTCTTT. The encoded protein is CASSRRRGRGVTEAFF.

V is TRBV29-1 and J is TRBJ2-4, with TRBD2 matching over 9 bases. V dropped 2 bases and J dropped 13; count of bases not matched to a gene: 12. From germline, CDR1 is SQVTM and CDR2 ANQGSEA. The CDR3 loop spans 14 amino acids. In nucleotides, the CDR3 is TGCAGCGTTGAAAGTAGCGGGGGATTTGGAGAGCAGTACTTC. Protein sequence: CSVESSGGFGEQYF. Based on the CDR3 plus reference TRBV29-1 and TRBJ2-4, the full variable domain is SAVISQKPSRDICQRGTSLTIQCQVDSQVTMMFWYRQQPGQSLTLIATANQGSEATYESGFVIDKFPISRPNLTFSTLTVSNMSPEDSSIYLCSVESSGGFGEQYFGAGTRLSVL.